The clone carrying this T cell receptor (beta chain) was counted only a few times. Sample-barcoded 5' priming and a J-beta primer mix drove a second PCR of roughly 7 to 11 cycles. Sequencing yielded, for each sample, at least 3 million paired-end reads carrying CDR3. TCRdb reprocessed the 5' RACE reads via MiXCR and lists one record per CDR3 protein. The table lists about 500,000 distinct CDR3 sequences, around 24% of them singletons. This specimen belongs to a study of blood T cells in healthy people across ages. This sample was shared with a second study, whose subject was T cells of mothers and their children.

The receptor was isolated from a boy younger than 18 in good health. Sequencing used blood.

CDR3 in DNA: TGCAGTGCTCGATCAACAGGGGGACGCAATCAGCCCCAGCATTTT. It translates to CSARSTGGRNQPQHF. V is TRBV20-1 and J is TRBJ1-5; 8 bases fit TRBD1. This CDR3 spans 15 amino acids. The J segment lost 2 bases and the V segment lost 5 bases, leaving 8 bases of the junction unmatched. The germline V gene has CDR1 DFQATT and CDR2 SNEGSKA (reference sequence).